What follows are 6 T cell receptor beta chains derived from one specimen sequenced in a study of blood T cells in healthy people across ages. For the second PCR, which ran for 7 to 11 cycles, a sample-barcoded 5' primer and a J-beta primer mix were used. TCRdb reanalysed the 5' RACE reads using MiXCR and keeps one entry per CDR3 protein. The sample records approximately 780,000 distinct CDR3 sequences, 20% to 30% being singletons. This sample also belongs to another study, concerning T cells of mothers and their children.

Sequencing was done on a sample of blood. Every receptor here comes from a boy aged 5 to 17 in good health.

The chain employs TRBV28 and TRBJ2-7; D is ambiguous. Trimming stripped 5 bases from V and 4 bases from J, with 15 bases between. Germline loops: CDR1 MDHEN, CDR2 SYDVKM. The CDR3 runs to 14 residues. Here the CDR3 reads CASSPSGRGYEQYF. The CDR3 DNA reads TGTGCCAGCAGTCCATCGGGCCGAGGATACGAGCAGTACTTC.

The V call is TRBV7-2, the J call TRBJ2-1, with TRBD2 matching 11 bases. From germline, CDR1 is SGHTA and CDR2 FQGNSA. After removal of 3 bases from V and 5 bases from J, the junction contained 3 bases not matched to a gene. The CDR3 consists of 15 residues. CDR3 sequence: CASSLNSGGDNEQFF. DNA of the CDR3: TGTGCCAGCAGCTTGAATAGCGGGGGGGACAATGAGCAGTTCTTC.

The J gene is TRBJ2-7, the V gene TRBV7-2, with TRBD1 matching over 7 bases. This CDR3 comprises 14 residues. Germline V gives CDR1 SGHTA, CDR2 FQGNSA. Unmatched junction bases numbered 7, after V lost 6 bases and J lost 2 bases. The CDR3 spells CASSYPDRAYEQYF. CDR3 DNA sequence: TGTGCCAGCAGTTATCCCGACAGGGCCTACGAGCAGTACTTC.

This clonotype has at least ten counts. The rearrangement joins TRBV18 to TRBJ2-1; 7 bases are a match to TRBD1. Unmatched junction bases numbered 3, after V lost 6 bases and J lost 4 bases. From germline, CDR1 is KGHSH and CDR2 LQKENI. CDR3 length: 13 residues. The CDR3 DNA reads TGTGCCAGCTCGCAGACAGGGTACAATGAGCAGTTCTTC. Translated: CASSQTGYNEQFF.

Comment on this clonotype: An end of the junction does not agree with germline; a read error may underlie this. The V and J genes are TRBV29-1 and TRBJ2-1; TRBD1 matches 8 bases. This CDR3 spans 15 amino acids. Per germline, CDR1 SQVTM and CDR2 ANQGSEA. The CDR3 loop is CSGEDRGASYNEQFF. CDR3 DNA: TGCAGCGGTGAAGACAGGGGAGCCTCCTACAATGAGCAGTTCTTC.

The sample holds a few counts of this clonotype. The V and J genes are TRBV12-3 or TRBV12-4 and TRBJ2-5; either TRBD1 or TRBD2 may fit D (5 bases each). This CDR3 has 14 amino acids. Trimming shortened V by 6 bases and J by 5 bases, and 16 bases separated the two germline ends. As DNA, the CDR3 is TGTGCCAGCAGAGGGGACGGATCAAAGGAGACCCAGTACTTC. Amino acids: CASRGDGSKETQYF.